This T cell receptor (beta chain) is from a study of T cell clonality in common variable immunodeficiency. CDR1 and CDR2 (germline): LNHDA, SQIVND (reference sequence). This CDR3 comprises 15 residues. The V gene lost 7 bases and the J gene lost 0 bases, with 13 bases spanning the gap. Some clones are missing from TCRdb's copy, which holds only in-frame ones; the method was immunoSEQ multiplex PCR. The counts give 55,000 or so clones, none of them seen only once; approximately 5.5% is held by the top ten. At least ten counts were recorded for this clone. As yet, its antigen is unknown. Coverage ceases 3 residues before the CDR3 finishes, and the germline J gene fills in the end. Study outcomes and limitations: Fewer deletions and N-nucleotide insertions were reportedly seen in common variable immunodeficiency TCR beta sequences.

The sample taken for sequencing was peripheral blood mononuclear cells. The genes are TRBV19 and TRBJ1-3; the D is unclear. The receptor comes from a person aged 18 to 75 in good health. CDR3 bases read: TGTGCCAGTACCGGACTGTATTCCTCTGGAAACACC. It translates to CASTGLYSSGNT. The CDR3, in full, reads CASTGLYSSGNTIYF.